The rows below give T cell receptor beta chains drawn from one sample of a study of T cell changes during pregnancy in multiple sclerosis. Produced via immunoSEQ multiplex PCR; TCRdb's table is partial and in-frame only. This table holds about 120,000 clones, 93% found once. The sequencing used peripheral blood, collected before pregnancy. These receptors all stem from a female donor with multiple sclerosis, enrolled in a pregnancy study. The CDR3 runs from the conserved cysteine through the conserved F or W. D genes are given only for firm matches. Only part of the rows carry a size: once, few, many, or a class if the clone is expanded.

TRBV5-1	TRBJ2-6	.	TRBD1	CASSPPRQGGGANVLTF	TGCGCCAGCAGCCCCCCCCGACAGGGGGGTGGGGCCAACGTCCTGACTTTC
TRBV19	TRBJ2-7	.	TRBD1	CASQPGQGTYEQYF	TGTGCCAGTCAACCGGGACAGGGAACCTACGAGCAGTACTTC
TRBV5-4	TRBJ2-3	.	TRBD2	CASSRLGTSGDRTDTQYF	TGTGCCAGCAGCCGCCTCGGGACTAGCGGGGACCGCACAGATACGCAGTATTTT
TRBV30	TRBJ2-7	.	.	CAWSLVLGGVSYEQYF	TGTGCCTGGAGTCTCGTCCTTGGCGGGGTTTCCTACGAGCAGTACTTC
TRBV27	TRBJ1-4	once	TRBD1	CASSLSKDRHQEKLFF	TGTGCCAGCAGTTTATCGAAGGACAGGCATCAGGAAAAACTGTTTTTT
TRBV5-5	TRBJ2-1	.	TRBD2	CASSLWTSGIGNEQFF	TGTGCCAGCAGCCTGTGGACTAGCGGGATAGGCAATGAGCAGTTCTTC
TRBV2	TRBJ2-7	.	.	CASSRPGGPEEQYF	TGTGCCAGCTCTAGGCCAGGGGGGCCTGAAGAGCAGTACTTC
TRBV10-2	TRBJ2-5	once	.	CASNSGTQETQYF	TGCGCCAGCAACTCCGGGACTCAAGAGACCCAGTACTTC
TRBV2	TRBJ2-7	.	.	CASSDGGAGDYEQYF	TGTGCCAGCAGTGATGGGGGGGCGGGGGACTACGAGCAGTACTTC
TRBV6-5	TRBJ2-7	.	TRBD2	CASSRGGFSYEQYF	TGTGCCAGCAGTCGGGGGGGTTTCTCCTACGAGCAGTACTTC
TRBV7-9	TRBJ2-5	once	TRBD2	CASSLARGGETQYF	TGTGCCAGCAGCTTAGCGAGGGGAGGGGAGACCCAGTACTTC
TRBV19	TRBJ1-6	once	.	CASSMGLRDSPLHF	TGTGCCAGTAGTATGGGTCTACGGGATTCACCCCTCCACTTT
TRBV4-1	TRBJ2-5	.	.	CASSQPDSRQETQYF	TGCGCCAGCAGCCAACCTGACAGCAGACAAGAGACCCAGTACTTC
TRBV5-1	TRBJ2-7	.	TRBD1	CASSFGTGVYEQYF	TGCGCCAGCAGCTTCGGGACAGGGGTGTACGAGCAGTACTTC
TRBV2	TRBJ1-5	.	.	CASSQYLPGSGQPQHF	TGTGCCAGCAGCCAATATCTGCCAGGGTCTGGACAGCCCCAGCATTTT
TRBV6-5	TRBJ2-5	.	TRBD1	CASSSRQGYETQYF	TGTGCCAGCAGTTCCCGACAGGGCTACGAGACCCAGTACTTC
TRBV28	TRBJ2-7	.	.	CASSGTGTYEQYF	TGTGCCAGCAGTGGAACCGGGACCTACGAGCAGTACTTC
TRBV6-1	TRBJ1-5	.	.	CASAGIVHQPQHF	TGTGCCAGCGCGGGTATAGTACATCAGCCCCAGCATTTT
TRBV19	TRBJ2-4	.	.	CASSIRPGHRPNIQYF	TGTGCCAGTAGTATTCGGCCGGGACACCGACCGAACATTCAGTACTTC
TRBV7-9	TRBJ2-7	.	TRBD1	CASSPGARDRDSYEQYF	TGTGCCAGCAGCCCAGGTGCCCGGGACAGGGACTCCTACGAGCAGTACTTC
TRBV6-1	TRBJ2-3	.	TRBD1	CASSEGQGADTQYF	TGTGCCAGCAGTGAAGGACAGGGGGCAGATACGCAGTATTTT
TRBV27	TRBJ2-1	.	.	CASSFEGVGNEQFF	TGTGCCAGCAGTTTTGAGGGAGTAGGCAATGAGCAGTTCTTC
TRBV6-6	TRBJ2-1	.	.	CASSYSTGHNEQFF	TGTGCCAGCAGTTACTCGACAGGTCACAATGAGCAGTTCTTC
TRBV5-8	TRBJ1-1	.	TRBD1	CASSFPTGGWGTEAFF	TGTGCCAGCAGCTTTCCGACAGGGGGCTGGGGCACTGAAGCTTTCTTT
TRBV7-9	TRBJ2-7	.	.	CASSFPDISYEQYF	TGTGCCAGCAGCTTTCCGGACATATCTTACGAGCAGTACTTC
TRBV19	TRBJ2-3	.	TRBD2	CASGLAGRWDTQYF	TGTGCCAGTGGACTAGCGGGGAGGTGGGATACGCAGTATTTT
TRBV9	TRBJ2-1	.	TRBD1	CASSGRDRGNEQFF	TGTGCCAGCAGCGGCCGGGACAGGGGGAATGAGCAGTTCTTC
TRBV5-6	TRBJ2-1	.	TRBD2	CASSLGSGGWNEQFF	TGTGCCAGCAGCTTGGGGTCGGGGGGGTGGAATGAGCAGTTCTTC
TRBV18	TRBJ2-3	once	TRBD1	CASSPFTGGTGDTQYF	TGTGCCAGCTCACCCTTTACAGGGGGCACGGGAGATACGCAGTATTTT
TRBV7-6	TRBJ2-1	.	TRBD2	CASSNTGGNGNEQFF	TGTGCCAGCAGCAATACGGGGGGGAATGGCAATGAGCAGTTCTTC
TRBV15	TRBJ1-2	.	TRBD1	CATSRGQGDGYTF	TGTGCCACCAGCAGAGGACAGGGCGATGGCTACACCTTC
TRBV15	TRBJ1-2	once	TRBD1	CATRRAGQGLYGYTF	TGTGCCACCAGACGAGCAGGACAGGGCCTCTATGGCTACACCTTC
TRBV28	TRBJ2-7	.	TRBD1	CASRDDRGRYEQYF	TGTGCCAGCAGGGACGACAGGGGGCGTTACGAGCAGTACTTC
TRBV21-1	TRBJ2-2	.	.	CASSKRPSLNTGELFF	TGTGCCAGCAGCAAACGTCCGTCCTTGAACACCGGGGAGCTGTTTTTT
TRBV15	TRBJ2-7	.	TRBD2	CATSKDSPTSGAPYEQYF	TGTGCCACCAGCAAAGACTCTCCTACTAGCGGTGCTCCCTACGAGCAGTACTTC
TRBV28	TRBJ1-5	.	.	CASSSGSVNQPQHF	TGTGCCAGCAGTTCCGGGTCCGTAAATCAGCCCCAGCATTTT
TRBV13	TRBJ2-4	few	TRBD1	CASSQRQGIDIQYF	TGTGCCAGCAGCCAAAGACAGGGGATTGACATTCAGTACTTC
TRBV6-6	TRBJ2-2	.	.	CASSSLTTAGELFF	TGTGCCAGCAGTTCGCTGACAACGGCCGGGGAGCTGTTTTTT
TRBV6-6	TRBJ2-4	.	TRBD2	CASSYLVPSGSVQYF	TGTGCCAGCAGTTACCTGGTCCCTAGCGGGAGTGTTCAGTACTTC
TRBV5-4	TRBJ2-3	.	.	CASSLEILTDTQYF	TGTGCCAGCAGCTTGGAAATCCTTACAGATACGCAGTATTTT
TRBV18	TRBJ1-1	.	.	CVSSRGGQNTEAFF	TGTGTCAGCTCAAGGGGTGGGCAGAACACTGAAGCTTTCTTT
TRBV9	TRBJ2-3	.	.	CASSVEGGGGADTQYF	TGTGCCAGCAGCGTAGAAGGGGGGGGTGGTGCAGATACGCAGTATTTT
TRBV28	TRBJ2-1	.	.	CASSLMLALPDEQFF	TGTGCCAGCAGTTTAATGCTAGCGCTTCCGGATGAGCAGTTCTTC
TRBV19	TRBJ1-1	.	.	CASSSRGRGMNTEAFF	TGTGCCAGTAGCTCACGAGGGAGGGGGATGAACACTGAAGCTTTCTTT
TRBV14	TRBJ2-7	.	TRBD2	CASSQGGLAGSRSYEQYF	TGTGCCAGCAGCCAAGGTGGACTAGCGGGGTCCCGCTCCTACGAGCAGTACTTC
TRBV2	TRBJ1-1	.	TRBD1	CASSGDRGRWKAFF	TGTGCCAGCAGTGGGGACAGGGGCCGTTGGAAAGCTTTCTTT
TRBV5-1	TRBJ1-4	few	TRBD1	CASSVGQSPNEKLFF	TGCGCCAGCAGCGTGGGACAGAGCCCTAATGAAAAACTGTTTTTT
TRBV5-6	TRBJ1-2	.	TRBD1	CASSDGTALNYGYTF	TGTGCCAGCAGCGACGGGACAGCCCTTAACTATGGCTACACCTTC
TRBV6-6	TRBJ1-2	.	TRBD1	CASRQGAYGYTF	TGTGCCAGCAGGCAGGGGGCCTATGGCTACACCTTC
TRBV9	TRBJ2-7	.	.	CASSAEGTYEQYF	TGTGCCAGCAGCGCTGAGGGTACCTACGAGCAGTACTTC
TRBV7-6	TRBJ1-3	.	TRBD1	CASSPRPGQGLPGNTIYF	TGTGCCAGCAGCCCGCGACCGGGACAGGGGCTCCCTGGAAACACCATATATTTT
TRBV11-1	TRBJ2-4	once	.	CASSLASGGYPQNIQYF	TGTGCCAGCAGCTTAGCGTCAGGGGGGTATCCCCAAAACATTCAGTACTTC
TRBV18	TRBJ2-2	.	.	CASSPSNTGELFF	TGTGCCAGCTCACCTAGTAACACCGGGGAGCTGTTTTTT
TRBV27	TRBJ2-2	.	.	CASREGLGNTGELFF	TGTGCCAGCAGGGAGGGGCTAGGGAACACCGGGGAGCTGTTTTTT
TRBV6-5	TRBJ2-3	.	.	CASSTGVTDTQYF	TGTGCCAGCAGTACCGGGGTCACAGATACGCAGTATTTT
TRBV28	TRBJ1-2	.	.	CASSLGAASYGYTF	TGTGCCAGCAGTTTGGGGGCGGCAAGCTATGGCTACACCTTC
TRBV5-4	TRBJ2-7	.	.	CASSPRSQQGGYYEQYF	TGTGCCAGCAGCCCGCGGTCCCAGCAGGGGGGATACTACGAGCAGTACTTC
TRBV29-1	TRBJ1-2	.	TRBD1	CSVEGTGAYYGYTF	TGCAGCGTTGAGGGGACAGGGGCTTACTATGGCTACACCTTC
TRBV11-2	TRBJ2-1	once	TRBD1	CASSFRDRVLNEQFF	TGTGCCAGCAGCTTCCGGGACAGGGTTTTAAATGAGCAGTTCTTC